Ten or more counts support the clone carrying this T cell receptor beta chain. Its cognate antigen is unknown. This specimen belongs to a study of T cells after yellow fever vaccination. Study-level results: Only a minor proportion of clonotypes was detected across both CD4 and CD8 compartments. A secondary response was less intense yet reached its peak sooner, at day 5 versus 15. Contamination of FACS-sorted repertoires by abundant clonotypes from the bulk population could occur.

This CDR3 spans 16 amino acids. Per the germline V gene, CDR1 is SGHRS and CDR2 is YFSETQ. The V and J ends lost 0 bases and 4 bases respectively, with 16 bases between them. 5'RACE template switching generated TCR cDNA, adding a universal primer site and UMIs. TCRdb recomputed calls from the 5' RACE reads with MiXCR, one row per CDR3 protein. This sample has under 150,000 distinct CDR3 sequences, with 7% to 9% found just once. V is TRBV5-1 and J is TRBJ1-1, with D uncertain. The sample was CD4+ T cells sorted from PBMCs, taken 5 days after the yellow fever booster vaccination. The sequence was collected from a young man who received the YFV17D yellow fever vaccine. CDR3 nucleotide sequence: TGCGCCAGCAGCTTGGAGGTTGGGAACGGAGGCACTGAAGCTTTCTTT. It codes for CASSLEVGNGGTEAFF.